Included here is one T cell receptor beta chain sequence, with context. Relative to the germline gene, one junction end is altered; a read error may explain this. Researchers divided each subset's genomic DNA evenly across several immunoSEQ plates. Unsorted PBMC DNA underwent sequencing on ten immunoSEQ deep assay plates. Under the authors' procedure: For the immunoSEQ data, sequences were junction-only without quality scores, so filtering differed. The protocol was immunoSEQ multiplex PCR, while the TCRdb copy is restricted to in-frame clones and leaves out a portion. The V and J calls and clone size come from that table; D and trimming were worked out from the DNA. The table has about 490,000 clones, roughly 80% seen once. The CDR3 is 15 residues long. The germline CDR1 and CDR2 sequences are MNHEY and SMNVEV (reference sequence). This record comes from a study of shared clonotypes between healthy human individuals.

Sequenced material: PBMCs. The receptor was derived from a woman in her thirties or forties in good health. Some clones in this sample may be carry-over from other donors' samples. This chain links TRBV27 with TRBJ1-5; D uncertain. The CDR3 region is CTSSSGLGGNQPQHF. The CDR3 bases are TGTACCAGCAGTTCCGGATTAGGTGGCAATCAGCCCCAGCATTTT.